The 30 T cell receptor beta chains below were found in one sample sequenced in a study of blood T cell repertoires in COVID-19. Libraries were prepared by immunoSEQ multiplex PCR; TCRdb keeps only in-frame clonotypes and omits some of them. Seen here are about 55,000 clones, about 80% observed once, and the top ten hold 11% to 15%. Sequenced sample: peripheral blood. The source is a human donor in a cohort sampled during active COVID-19.

The gene calls are TRBV29-1 and TRBJ1-1; TRBD1 is a possible D gene (6 bases). Germline values: CDR1 SQVTM, CDR2 ANQGSEA. The CDR3 has 12 amino acids. The V end lost 7 bases, the J end lost 5 bases, and 14 bases lay between the germline ends. CDR3 protein: CSAARGGTEAFF. CDR3 DNA sequence: TGCAGCGCGGCCAGGGGTGGGACTGAAGCTTTCTTT.

This clone was seen more than once but under ten times. This sequence joins TRBV6-1 and TRBJ1-4; D ambiguous. The CDR3 runs 15 residues. Germline V gene lookup returns CDR1 MNHNS and CDR2 SASEGT. V dropped 3 bases and J dropped 9 bases, with 17 bases sitting between them. Here the CDR3 DNA reads TGTGCCAGCAGTGAGATTCAAGGCGCGGGGAAAAAACTGTTTTTT. This translates into CASSEIQGAGKKLFF.

V is TRBV6-5 and J is TRBJ1-2; TRBD1 might be the D (6 bases). Germline CDR1 MNHEY, CDR2 SVGAGI. This CDR3 is built from 14 residues. V dropped 4 bases and J dropped 4 bases, with 13 bases sitting between them. The CDR3 bases are TGTGCCAGCAGTTCCGCCGACAGGATCTATGGCTACACCTTC. It translates to CASSSADRIYGYTF.

This clone appeared a single time. The genes are TRBV19 and TRBJ1-5, with D perhaps TRBD1 (5 bases). Germline assignment: CDR1 LNHDA and CDR2 SQIVND (reference sequence). This CDR3 region has 13 residues. V dropped 5 bases and J dropped 3 bases, with 8 bases sitting between them. The chain's CDR3 is CASSATVNQPQHF. DNA for the CDR3: TGTGCCAGTAGTGCGACAGTCAATCAGCCCCAGCATTTT.

The chain couples TRBV28 to TRBJ2-7; 8 bases match TRBD1. J gave up 1 base and V 6 bases, and 5 bases lay outside the gene matches. The germline V gene has CDR1 MDHEN and CDR2 SYDVKM. The CDR3 contains 14 residues. Here the CDR3 DNA reads TGTGCCAGCAGCTGGGACAGGCGGTCCTACGAGCAGTACTTC. Translation gives CASSWDRRSYEQYF.

The chain carries TRBV27 and TRBJ1-5, with unresolved D. The CDR3 runs 12 residues. The V end lost 1 base, the J end lost 7 bases, and 5 bases lay between the germline ends. Germline assignment: CDR1 MNHEY and CDR2 SMNVEV (reference sequence). For the CDR3, the DNA is TGTGCCAGCAGTTTATTGGGCCAGCCCCAGCATTTT. It encodes CASSLLGQPQHF.

CDR3 in amino acids: CASSPGLVVYNEQFF. The CDR3 nucleotides read TGCGCCAGCAGCCCCGGACTAGTGGTTTACAATGAGCAGTTCTTC. This chain uses TRBV4-1 with TRBJ2-1, with 7 bases that match TRBD2. The germline V gene encodes CDR1 MGHRA and CDR2 YSYEKL. The CDR3 extends over 15 amino acids. V was pared by 4 bases and J by 4 bases, with 7 bases of the junction left unmatched.

V usage is TRBV4-2 and J usage is TRBJ2-2; tentative D call: TRBD2 (6 bases). Germline V gene data show CDR1 as LGHNA and CDR2 as YNFKEQ. CDR3 length equals 16 residues. V dropped 0 bases and J dropped 2 bases, with 10 bases sitting between them. Written as DNA, the CDR3 is TGTGCCAGCAGCCAAGATATAGCGGTAAACACCGGGGAGCTGTTTTTT. This sequence encodes CASSQDIAVNTGELFF.

V usage is TRBV7-9 and J usage is TRBJ1-1; 10 positions agree with TRBD1. CDR3 length equals 16 residues. CDR1 is SEHNR and CDR2 is FQNEAQ in the germline V gene (reference sequence). The junction had 11 bases not matched to a gene; V was cut back by 5 bases and J by 5 bases. In DNA form, the CDR3 reads TGTGCCAGCAGCCAGACAGGGGGCGCGGGGGGGACTGAAGCTTTCTTT. The encoded protein is CASSQTGGAGGTEAFF.

The chain has TRBV5-1 and TRBJ1-1, with 9 bases that match TRBD1. J gave up 6 bases and V 4 bases, and 7 bases lay outside the gene matches. The CDR3 sequence is 14 residues long. The germline V gene has CDR1 SGHRS and CDR2 YFSETQ. This CDR3 reads CASSIRDREAEAFF. The DNA of the CDR3 is TGCGCCAGCAGCATAAGGGACAGGGAGGCTGAAGCTTTCTTT.

The genes are TRBV2 and TRBJ1-4; 10 bases are a match to TRBD1. The CDR3 totals 16 residues. CDR1 and CDR2 from the germline V gene are SNHLY and FYNNEI. V was pared by 4 bases and J by 2 bases, with 4 bases of the junction left unmatched. The CDR3 nucleotides read TGTGCCAGCAGTGGACAGGGGGCATGGACTAATGAAAAACTGTTTTTT. The encoded protein is CASSGQGAWTNEKLFF.

The chain recombines TRBV4-1 with TRBJ2-2, with TRBD1 identical over 10 bases. The V and J ends lost 2 bases and 3 bases, in that order; junction bases with no gene match: 3. Germline CDR1 MGHRA, CDR2 YSYEKL. The CDR3 sequence is 16 residues long. CDR3 DNA: TGCGCCAGCAGCCAAAAGGGGACAGGGGACACCGGGGAGCTGTTTTTT. As protein: CASSQKGTGDTGELFF.

The rearrangement joins TRBV6-1 to TRBJ1-3, with D possibly being TRBD1 (5 bases). Germline CDR1 is MNHNS and CDR2 is SASEGT. V was trimmed by 3 bases and J by 4 bases, leaving 10 bases between them. The CDR3 is 14 residues long. CDR3 sequence: CASSEAGVGNTIYF. CDR3 nucleotide sequence: TGTGCCAGCAGTGAGGCGGGGGTCGGAAACACCATATATTTT.

This clone was seen once. This chain links TRBV11-2 with TRBJ2-6; D not certain. There are 15 residues in the CDR3. The V end was cut by 2 bases, the J end by 1 base, with 6 bases between. Germline lookup yields CDR1 SGHAT and CDR2 FQNNGV. CDR3 sequence: CASSLTGSGANVLTF. CDR3 DNA: TGTGCCAGCAGCTTAACCGGGTCTGGGGCCAACGTCCTGACTTTC.

V gene TRBV6-5 combines with J gene TRBJ1-1, with 8 bases that match TRBD1. Trimming cost V 6 bases and J 4 bases; bases outside gene matches: 4. CDR3 length equals 13 residues. Looked up from germline, CDR1 is MNHEY and CDR2 is SVGAGI. In nucleotides, the CDR3 is TGTGCCAGCAGGAACACAGGGGGCACTGAAGCTTTCTTT. It is translated as CASRNTGGTEAFF.

The chain employs TRBV13 and TRBJ1-3; D unresolved. CDR3 size: 13 residues. Germline CDR1 PRHDT, CDR2 FYEKMQ (reference sequence). Deletions cut 4 bases from V and 8 bases from J, with 12 bases between. The CDR3 nucleotides read TGTGCCAGCAGCTCAGTGTATCGTGACACCATATATTTT. Protein sequence: CASSSVYRDTIYF.

The chain employs TRBV7-8 and TRBJ2-1; 13 nucleotides agree with TRBD2. CDR3 length: 15 residues. From germline, CDR1 is SGHVS and CDR2 FQNEAQ. The V gene end was trimmed by 1 base and the J gene end by 6 bases; junction bases not matched to a gene: 0. DNA of the CDR3: TGTGCCAGCAGCTTAGGACTAGCGGGGGGCAATGAGCAGTTCTTC. It codes for CASSLGLAGGNEQFF. The full variable domain, completed using reference TRBV7-8 and TRBJ2-1, is GAGVSQSPRYKVAKRGQDVALRCDPISGHVSLFWYQQALGQGPEFLTYFQNEAQLDKSGLPSDRFFAERPEGSVSTLKIQRTQQEDSAVYLCASSLGLAGGNEQFFGPGTRLTVL.

The genes are TRBV6-5 and TRBJ1-1; no definite D call. CDR1 is MNHEY and CDR2 is SVGAGI in the germline V gene. The CDR3 spans 15 residues. V dropped 7 bases and J dropped 1 base, with 16 bases sitting between them. The CDR3 DNA sequence: TGTGCCAGCAAACTCACATGGGCACGGAACACTGAAGCTTTCTTT. This encodes CASKLTWARNTEAFF.

This chain links TRBV14 with TRBJ2-7, with TRBD1 as a possible D gene (5 bases). Trimming shortened V by 2 bases and J by 0 bases, and 5 bases separated the two germline ends. Germline CDR1 and CDR2: SGHDN and FVKESK. This CDR3 has 13 amino acids. CDR3 residues: CASSQQGSYEQYF. In DNA form, the CDR3 reads TGTGCCAGCAGCCAACAGGGCTCCTACGAGCAGTACTTC.

This chain joins TRBV7-2 and TRBJ2-7; 8 bases fit TRBD2. CDR1 SGHTA and CDR2 FQGNSA come from the germline V gene. Losses at the gene ends were 4 bases for V and 7 bases for J; bases not matched to a gene: 6. The CDR3 length is 13 residues. The chain's CDR3 is CASSSERGREQYF. CDR3 DNA sequence: TGTGCCAGCAGCTCCGAGCGGGGGAGGGAGCAGTACTTC.

This clone was seen a handful of times. The chain uses TRBV9 and TRBJ2-2; 10 nucleotides match TRBD2. The length of the CDR3 is 17 residues. CDR1 and CDR2 from the germline V gene are SGDLS and YYNGEE. The ends lost 0 bases at V and 5 bases at J; junction bases unmatched: 7. CDR3 DNA: TGTGCCAGCAGCGTAGCTCCTAGCGGGGGTCCAACCGGGGAGCTGTTTTTT. Protein product: CASSVAPSGGPTGELFF.

Comments on this clone: The sample holds other DNA sequences that translate to the same CDR3. The CDR3: CASSLAGGPTDTQYF. Written as DNA, the CDR3 is TGTGCCAGCAGCTTAGCGGGGGGACCCACAGATACGCAGTATTTT. The rearrangement uses TRBV9 and TRBJ2-3, with 10 bases lining up with TRBD2. Germline CDR1 SGDLS, CDR2 YYNGEE. The CDR3 totals 15 residues. V lost 4 bases and J lost 2; bases outside the gene matches: 4.

The genes are TRBV6-5 and TRBJ2-5; no clear D. Germline CDR1 and CDR2: MNHEY and SVGAGI. CDR3 length equals 11 residues. Trimming took off 2 bases at V and 13 bases at J, with 11 bases between the two ends. This CDR3 is CASSYVGQMYF. CDR3 bases: TGTGCCAGCAGTTACGTTGGGCAGATGTACTTC.

The gene calls are TRBV10-3 and TRBJ1-5; 10 bases line up with TRBD1. With 10 bases clipped from V and 4 bases from J, the junction kept 7 bases outside the gene matches. CDR1 is ENHRY, CDR2 SYGVKD, per germline. The CDR3 is 14 amino acids. This CDR3 is CATWEGQGNQPQHF. The CDR3 bases are TGTGCCACTTGGGAGGGACAGGGGAATCAGCCCCAGCATTTT.

The V gene is TRBV19, the J gene TRBJ1-2; 7 bases are a match to TRBD1. V was pared by 7 bases and J by 4 bases, with 18 bases of the junction left unmatched. CDR3 length: 17 amino acids. Germline CDR1 LNHDA, CDR2 SQIVND (reference sequence). CDR3 DNA sequence: TGTGCCAGTACCGTTATGAGGGGCCCGGGACAGAGCTATGGCTACACCTTC. Translation: CASTVMRGPGQSYGYTF.

This clone was seen only once. CDR3 amino acids: CASSLQASGIRRTGELFF. Written as DNA, the CDR3 is TGTGCCAGCAGCTTACAGGCTAGCGGGATAAGGAGGACCGGGGAGCTGTTTTTT. The chain links TRBV7-3 to TRBJ2-2; 9 bases line up with TRBD2. CDR1 is SGHTA and CDR2 is FQGTGA in the germline V gene. The J segment lost 5 bases and the V segment lost 2 bases, leaving 12 bases of the junction unmatched. The CDR3 contains 18 residues.

The chain combines TRBV7-2 with TRBJ2-1, with D hard to call. This CDR3 is 14 amino acids long. Germline values: CDR1 SGHTA, CDR2 FQGNSA. V shed 6 bases and J shed 7 bases, with 16 bases lying between them. CDR3 protein: CASRLLAPFNEQFF. The CDR3 nucleotides are TGTGCCAGCAGACTGCTTGCCCCCTTTAATGAGCAGTTCTTC.

This chain connects TRBV4-3 to TRBJ1-3; unclear D gene. This CDR3 region has 13 residues. Germline values: CDR1 LGHNA, CDR2 YSLEER. The V and J ends lost 0 bases and 4 bases respectively, with 4 bases between them. Written as DNA, the CDR3 is TGCGCCAGCAGCCAAGAGGGCGGAAACACCATATATTTT. This translates into CASSQEGGNTIYF.

The J gene is TRBJ2-5, the V gene TRBV6-2 or TRBV6-3; a weak D match, TRBD2 (5 bases). This CDR3 has 15 residues. The germline V gene encodes CDR1 MNHEY and CDR2 SVGEGT. The germline V and J ends were trimmed by 2 bases and 5 bases, with 15 bases remaining between them. The CDR3 spells CASSYPSGLTETQYF. The CDR3 DNA reads TGTGCCAGCAGTTACCCGAGCGGACTCACGGAGACCCAGTACTTC.

The chain joins TRBV12-5 to TRBJ2-1, with 12 bases identical to TRBD2. Per the germline V gene, CDR1 is LGHNT and CDR2 is FRNRAP. J was trimmed by 10 bases and V by 3 bases; bases with no gene match: 7. The CDR3 is made up of 15 amino acids. DNA for the CDR3: TGTGCTAGTGGTTTTTCTAGCGGGGGGGCATGGGAGCAGTTCTTC. Translation: CASGFSSGGAWEQFF.